One sample yielded the 4 T cell receptor beta chains listed below, sequenced in a study of shared clonotypes between healthy human individuals (dated by TCRdb to 2020 to 2021). Receptor amplification or capture employed the immunoSEQ multiplex PCR assay. The source is immuneACCESS, and TCRdb retained only in-frame sequences with V and J called. Part of the clones is not carried over; for the studies checked, unresolved V genes explain less than half of this, and the remainder is unexplained. The table for this sample lists 2 million to 2.5 million clones; approximately 93% of them were counted only once. Jointly, the top ten make up approximately 0.36% of the sample. Sequencing was done on a sample of naive CD4+ T cells from PBMCs. The intended sense of this specimen's cell subset or site label: CD45RA+ positively selected. These receptors were taken from a man aged 18-30 years in good health. Some clones in this sample may be carry-over from other donors' samples.

This CDR3 is CSVARQRADPNFF. CDR3 DNA: TGCAGCGTTGCCCGGCAAAGGGCAGACCCGAATTTCTTT. V gene TRBV29-1 combines with J gene TRBJ1-1; D gene ambiguous. This CDR3 has 13 residues. Germline CDR1 reads SQVTM; CDR2 reads ANQGSEA. Trimming cost V 4 bases and J 13 bases, with 22 bases left between them.

This clone was detected only once. The gene calls are TRBV30 and TRBJ2-5, with D possibly being TRBD2 (5 bases). From germline, CDR1 is GTSNPN and CDR2 SVGIG (reference sequence). The CDR3 is 15 amino acids. V was shortened by 0 bases and J by 5 bases, with 16 bases between the two germline ends. This chain's CDR3 is CAWSVGGGTTETQYF. The DNA of the CDR3 is TGTGCCTGGAGTGTAGGCGGAGGAACAACGGAGACCCAGTACTTC. The full variable domain, rest sourced from reference TRBV30 and TRBJ2-5, is SQTIHQWPATLVQPVGSPLSLECTVEGTSNPNLYWYRQAAGRGLQLLFYSVGIGQISSEVPQNLSASRPQDRQFILSSKKLLLSDSGFYLCAWSVGGGTTETQYFGPGTRLLVL.

This clone was picked up a small number of times. The genes are TRBV6-6 and TRBJ1-3; 7 bases line up with TRBD1. J was trimmed by 3 bases and V by 8 bases; bases with no gene match: 4. The CDR3 is made up of 13 amino acids. Germline V gene sequence: CDR1 MNHNY, CDR2 SVGAGI (reference sequence). The CDR3 here is CASQTGVGNTIYF. The CDR3, as DNA: TGTGCCAGCCAAACAGGGGTTGGAAACACCATATATTTT.

The chain links TRBV7-9 to TRBJ2-5; D unclear. Trimming took off 5 bases at V and 5 bases at J, with 15 bases between the two ends. The CDR3 is 14 amino acids. The germline gives CDR1 SEHNR, CDR2 FQNEAQ (reference sequence). CDR3 residues: CASSTKVRRETQYF. CDR3 DNA sequence: TGTGCCAGCAGCACTAAGGTTAGGCGGGAGACCCAGTACTTC.